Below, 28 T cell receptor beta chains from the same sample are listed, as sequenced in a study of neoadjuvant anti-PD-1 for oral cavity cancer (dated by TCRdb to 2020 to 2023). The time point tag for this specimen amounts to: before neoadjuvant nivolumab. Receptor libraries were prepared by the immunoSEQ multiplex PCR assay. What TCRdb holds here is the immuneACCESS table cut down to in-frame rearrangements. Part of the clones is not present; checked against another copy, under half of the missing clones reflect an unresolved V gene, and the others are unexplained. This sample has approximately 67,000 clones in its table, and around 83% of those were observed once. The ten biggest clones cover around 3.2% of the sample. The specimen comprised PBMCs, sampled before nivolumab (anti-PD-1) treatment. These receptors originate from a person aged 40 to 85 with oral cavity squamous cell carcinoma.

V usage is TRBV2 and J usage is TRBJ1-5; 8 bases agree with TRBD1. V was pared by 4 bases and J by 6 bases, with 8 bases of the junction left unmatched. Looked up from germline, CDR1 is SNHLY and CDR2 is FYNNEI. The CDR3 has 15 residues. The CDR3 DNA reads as TGTGCCAGCAGTGGGCAAGGACAGGGTGGTCAGCCCCAGCATTTT. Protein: CASSGQGQGGQPQHF. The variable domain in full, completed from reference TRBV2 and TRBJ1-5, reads EPEVTQTPSHQVTQMGQEVILRCVPISNHLYFYWYRQILGQKVEFLVSFYNNEISEKSEIFDDQFSVERPDGSNFTLKIRSTKLEDSAMYFCASSGQGQGGQPQHFGDGTRLSIL.

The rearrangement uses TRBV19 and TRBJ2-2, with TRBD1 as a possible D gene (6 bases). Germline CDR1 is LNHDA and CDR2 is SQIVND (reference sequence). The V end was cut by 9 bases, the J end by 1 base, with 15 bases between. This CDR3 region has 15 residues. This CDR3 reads CASRTGTQNTGELFF. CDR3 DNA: TGTGCCAGCCGAACCGGGACACAGAACACCGGGGAGCTGTTTTTT. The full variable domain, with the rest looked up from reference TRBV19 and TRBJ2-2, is DGGITQSPKYLFRKEGQNVTLSCEQNLNHDAMYWYRQDPGQGLRLIYYSQIVNDFQKGDIAEGYSVSREKKESFPLTVTSAQKNPTAFYLCASRTGTQNTGELFFGEGSRLTVL.

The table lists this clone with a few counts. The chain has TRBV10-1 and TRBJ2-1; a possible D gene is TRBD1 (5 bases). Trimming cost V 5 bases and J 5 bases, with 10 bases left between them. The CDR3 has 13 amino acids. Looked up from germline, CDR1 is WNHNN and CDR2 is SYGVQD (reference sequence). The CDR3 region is CASSKTENNEQFF. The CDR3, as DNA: TGCGCCAGCAGTAAGACAGAAAACAATGAGCAGTTCTTC.

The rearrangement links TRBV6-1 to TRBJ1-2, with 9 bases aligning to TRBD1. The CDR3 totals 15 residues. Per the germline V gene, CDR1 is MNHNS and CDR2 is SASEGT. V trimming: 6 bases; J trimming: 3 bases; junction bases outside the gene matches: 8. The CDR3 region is CASSERDRAYYGYTF. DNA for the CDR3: TGTGCCAGCAGCGAGAGGGACAGGGCGTACTATGGCTACACCTTC.

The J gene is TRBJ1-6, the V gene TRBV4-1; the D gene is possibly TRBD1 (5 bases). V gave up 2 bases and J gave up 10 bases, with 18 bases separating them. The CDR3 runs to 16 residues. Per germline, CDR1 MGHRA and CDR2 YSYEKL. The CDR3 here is CASSQFSQGLGSPLHF. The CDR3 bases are TGCGCCAGCAGCCAATTCTCCCAGGGATTAGGGTCACCCCTCCACTTT.

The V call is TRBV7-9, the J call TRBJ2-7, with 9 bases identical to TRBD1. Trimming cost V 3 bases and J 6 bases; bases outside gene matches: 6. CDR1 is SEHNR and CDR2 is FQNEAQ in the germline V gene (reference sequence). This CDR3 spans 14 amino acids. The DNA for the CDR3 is TGTGCCAGCAGCTTTGCGGGACAGGGCGCCGAGCAGTACTTC. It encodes CASSFAGQGAEQYF.

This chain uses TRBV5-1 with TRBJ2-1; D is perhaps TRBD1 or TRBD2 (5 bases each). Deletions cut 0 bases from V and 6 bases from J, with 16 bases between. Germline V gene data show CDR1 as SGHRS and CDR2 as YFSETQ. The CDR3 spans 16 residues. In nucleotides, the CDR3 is TGCGCCAGCAGCTTGGCTCCTGGGGGAATTCCCAATGAGCAGTTCTTC. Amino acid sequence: CASSLAPGGIPNEQFF.

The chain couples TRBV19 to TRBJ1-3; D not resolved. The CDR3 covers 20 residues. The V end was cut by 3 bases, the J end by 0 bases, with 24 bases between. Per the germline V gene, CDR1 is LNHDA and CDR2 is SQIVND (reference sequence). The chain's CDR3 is CASSIKPWTAATNSGNTIYF. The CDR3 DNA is TGTGCCAGTAGTATTAAACCCTGGACTGCTGCAACCAACTCTGGAAACACCATATATTTT. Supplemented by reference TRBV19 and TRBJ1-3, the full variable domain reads DGGITQSPKYLFRKEGQNVTLSCEQNLNHDAMYWYRQDPGQGLRLIYYSQIVNDFQKGDIAEGYSVSREKKESFPLTVTSAQKNPTAFYLCASSIKPWTAATNSGNTIYFGEGSWLTVV.

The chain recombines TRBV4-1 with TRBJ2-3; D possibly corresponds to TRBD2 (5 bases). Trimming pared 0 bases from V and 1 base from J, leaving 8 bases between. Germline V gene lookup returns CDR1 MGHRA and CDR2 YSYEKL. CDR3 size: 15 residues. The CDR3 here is CASSQELDRTDTQYF. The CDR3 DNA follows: TGCGCCAGCAGCCAAGAACTAGACCGCACAGATACGCAGTATTTT.

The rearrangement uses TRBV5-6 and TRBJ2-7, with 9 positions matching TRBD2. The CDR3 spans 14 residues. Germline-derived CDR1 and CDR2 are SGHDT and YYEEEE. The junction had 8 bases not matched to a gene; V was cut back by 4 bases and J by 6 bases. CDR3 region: CASSPGLAFGEQYF. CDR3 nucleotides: TGTGCCAGCAGCCCGGGACTAGCATTCGGCGAGCAGTACTTC.

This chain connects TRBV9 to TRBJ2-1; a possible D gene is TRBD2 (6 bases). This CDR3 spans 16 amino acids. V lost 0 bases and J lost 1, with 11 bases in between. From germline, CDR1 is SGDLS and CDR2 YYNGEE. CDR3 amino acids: CASSVAGGNSYNEQFF. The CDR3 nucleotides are TGTGCCAGCAGCGTAGCCGGGGGAAATTCCTACAATGAGCAGTTCTTC.

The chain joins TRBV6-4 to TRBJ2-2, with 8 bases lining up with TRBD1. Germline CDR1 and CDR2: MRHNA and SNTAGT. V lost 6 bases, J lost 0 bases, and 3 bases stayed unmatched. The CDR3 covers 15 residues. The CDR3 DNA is TGTGCCAGCAGACCGGGACAGGCGAACACCGGGGAGCTGTTTTTT. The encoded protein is CASRPGQANTGELFF.

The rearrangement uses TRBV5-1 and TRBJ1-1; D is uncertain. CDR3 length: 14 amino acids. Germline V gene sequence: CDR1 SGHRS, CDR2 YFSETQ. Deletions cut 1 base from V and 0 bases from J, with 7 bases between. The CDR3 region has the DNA TGCGCCAGCAGCTTGCAAGACGTGAACACTGAAGCTTTCTTT. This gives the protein CASSLQDVNTEAFF.

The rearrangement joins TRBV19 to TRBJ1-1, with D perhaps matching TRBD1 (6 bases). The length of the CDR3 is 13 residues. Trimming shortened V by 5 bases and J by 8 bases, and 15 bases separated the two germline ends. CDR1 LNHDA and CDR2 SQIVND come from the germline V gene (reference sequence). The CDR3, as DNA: TGTGCCAGTAGTGGTTATGCGGGACAAGAAGCTTTCTTT. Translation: CASSGYAGQEAFF.

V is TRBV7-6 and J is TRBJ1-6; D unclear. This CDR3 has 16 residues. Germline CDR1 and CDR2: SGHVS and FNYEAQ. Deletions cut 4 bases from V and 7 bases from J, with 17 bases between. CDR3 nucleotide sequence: TGTGCCAGCAGCTCTGCTAAGCGCGAGTACAATTCACCCCTCCACTTT. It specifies CASSSAKREYNSPLHF.

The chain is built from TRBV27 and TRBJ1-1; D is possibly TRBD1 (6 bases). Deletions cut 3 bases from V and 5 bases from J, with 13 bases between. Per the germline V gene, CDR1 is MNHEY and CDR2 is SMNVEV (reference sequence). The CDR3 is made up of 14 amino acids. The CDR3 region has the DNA TGTGCCAGCAGTTTTGAGAGGGGGAGGACTGAAGCTTTCTTT. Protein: CASSFERGRTEAFF.

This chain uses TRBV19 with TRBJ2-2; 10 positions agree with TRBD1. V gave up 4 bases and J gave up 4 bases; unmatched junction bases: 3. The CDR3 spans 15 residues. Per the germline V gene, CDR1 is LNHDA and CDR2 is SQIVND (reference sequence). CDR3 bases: TGTGCCAGTAGTACCCGGACAGGGGGCACCGGGGAGCTGTTTTTT. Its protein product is CASSTRTGGTGELFF.

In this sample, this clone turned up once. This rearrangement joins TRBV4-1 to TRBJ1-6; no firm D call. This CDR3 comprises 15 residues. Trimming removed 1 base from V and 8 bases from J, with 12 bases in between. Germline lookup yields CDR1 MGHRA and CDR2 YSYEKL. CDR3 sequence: CASSQGRLGDSPLHF. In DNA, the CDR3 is TGCGCCAGCAGCCAAGGACGCCTCGGGGATTCACCCCTCCACTTT.

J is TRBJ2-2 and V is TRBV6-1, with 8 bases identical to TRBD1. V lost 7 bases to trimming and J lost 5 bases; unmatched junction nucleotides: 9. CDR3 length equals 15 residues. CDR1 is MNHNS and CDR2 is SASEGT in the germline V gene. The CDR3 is CASKRTGWGTGELFF. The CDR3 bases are TGTGCCAGCAAGCGGACAGGGTGGGGAACCGGGGAGCTGTTTTTT.

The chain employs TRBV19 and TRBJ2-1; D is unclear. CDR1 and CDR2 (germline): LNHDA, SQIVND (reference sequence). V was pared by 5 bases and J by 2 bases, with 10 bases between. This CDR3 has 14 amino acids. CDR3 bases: TGTGCCAGTAGTTTGGGTCTCCCCTACAATGAGCAGTTCTTC. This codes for CASSLGLPYNEQFF.

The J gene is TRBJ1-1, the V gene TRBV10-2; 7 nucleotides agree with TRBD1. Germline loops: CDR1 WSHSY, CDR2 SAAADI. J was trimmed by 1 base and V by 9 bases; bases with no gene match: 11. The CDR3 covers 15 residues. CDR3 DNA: TGCGCCAGAACAGACGGGACAGATGAGAACACTGAAGCTTTCTTT. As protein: CARTDGTDENTEAFF.

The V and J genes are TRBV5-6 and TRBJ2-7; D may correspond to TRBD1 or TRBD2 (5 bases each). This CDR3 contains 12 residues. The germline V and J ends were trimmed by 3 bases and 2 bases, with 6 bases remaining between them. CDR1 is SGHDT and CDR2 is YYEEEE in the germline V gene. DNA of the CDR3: TGTGCCAGCAGCTGGGGGACCTACGAGCAGTACTTC. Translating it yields CASSWGTYEQYF.

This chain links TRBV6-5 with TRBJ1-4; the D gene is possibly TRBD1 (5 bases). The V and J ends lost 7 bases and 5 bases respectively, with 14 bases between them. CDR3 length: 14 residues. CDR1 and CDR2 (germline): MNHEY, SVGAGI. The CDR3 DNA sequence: TGTGCCAGCATGGGGGGTGGTTCCAATGAAAAACTGTTTTTT. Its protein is CASMGGGSNEKLFF.

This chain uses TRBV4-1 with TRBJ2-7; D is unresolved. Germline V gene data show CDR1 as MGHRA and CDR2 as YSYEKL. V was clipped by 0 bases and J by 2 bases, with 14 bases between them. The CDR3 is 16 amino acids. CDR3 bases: TGCGCCAGCAGCCAAGAAGAAAGGCCTCCGACCTACGAGCAGTACTTC. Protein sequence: CASSQEERPPTYEQYF.

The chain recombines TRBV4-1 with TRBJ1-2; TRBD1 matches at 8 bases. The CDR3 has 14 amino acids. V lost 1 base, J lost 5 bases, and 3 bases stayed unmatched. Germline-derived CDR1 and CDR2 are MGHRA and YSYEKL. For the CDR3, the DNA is TGCGCCAGCAGCCAAGCACAGGGGGGATATGGCTACACCTTC. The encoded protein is CASSQAQGGYGYTF.

CDR3 protein: CASSQPLAGGTYEQYF. The CDR3 nucleotides read TGTGCCAGCAGCCAACCTCTAGCGGGGGGGACGTACGAGCAGTACTTC. J is TRBJ2-7 and V is TRBV6-6; 12 bases align to TRBD2. This CDR3 is 16 amino acids long. Looked up from germline, CDR1 is MNHNY and CDR2 is SVGAGI (reference sequence). V gave up 6 bases and J gave up 4 bases; unmatched junction bases: 10.

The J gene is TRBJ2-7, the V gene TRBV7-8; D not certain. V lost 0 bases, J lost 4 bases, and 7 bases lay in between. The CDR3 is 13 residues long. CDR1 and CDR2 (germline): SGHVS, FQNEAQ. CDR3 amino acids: CASSLAGTYEQYF. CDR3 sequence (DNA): TGTGCCAGCAGCTTAGCGGGAACGTACGAGCAGTACTTC.

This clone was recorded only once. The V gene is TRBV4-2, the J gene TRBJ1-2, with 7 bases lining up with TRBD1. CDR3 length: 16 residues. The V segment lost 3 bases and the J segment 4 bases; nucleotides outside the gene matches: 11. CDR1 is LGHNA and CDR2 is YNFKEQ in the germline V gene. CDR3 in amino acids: CASSHGGQVLSYGYTF. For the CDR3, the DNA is TGTGCCAGCAGCCACGGAGGACAGGTCTTATCCTATGGCTACACCTTC.